A selection of T cell receptor beta chains follows, all from one sample in a study of OX40 agonist ivuxolimab in advanced cancers. Libraries were prepared by immunoSEQ multiplex PCR; TCRdb keeps only in-frame clonotypes and omits some of them. Of tens of thousands of clones in the sample, about 85% were seen once. Sequences were derived from CD4+ or CD8+ T cells sorted from blood, sampled in a trial of the OX40 agonist ivuxolimab. The receptors come from an adult with an advanced solid tumor such as melanoma, head and neck, liver or kidney cancer. CDR3s include the opening cysteine and the closing phenylalanine or tryptophan. The D gene is left open where the match is weak. Not all rows give a size; the values are once, few, many and, for expanded clones, a class.

abundance | j_gene | d_gene | v_gene | CDR3aa | CDR3nt
few | TRBJ2-2 | TRBD1 | TRBV30 | CAWSVHRGRFGGELFF | TGTGCCTGGAGTGTACACAGGGGGCGGTTCGGCGGGGAGCTGTTTTTT
once | TRBJ1-4 | . | TRBV19 | CASSPTSNEKLFF | TGTGCCAGTAGTCCTACGTCTAATGAAAAACTGTTTTTT
once | TRBJ2-7 | . | TRBV5-1 | CASSLGADYEQYF | TGCGCCAGCAGCTTGGGCGCCGACTACGAGCAGTACTTC
. | TRBJ2-5 | TRBD2 | TRBV10-2 | CASSRLAGVDETQYF | TGCGCCAGCAGTAGACTAGCGGGAGTGGACGAGACCCAGTACTTC
. | TRBJ2-5 | TRBD2 | TRBV6-5 | CASSSSGSGQETQYF | TGTGCCAGCTCGTCTAGCGGGAGCGGGCAAGAGACCCAGTACTTC
. | TRBJ1-2 | . | TRBV19 | CASSISGLVPFDKGYTF | TGTGCCAGTAGTATATCCGGGCTCGTGCCGTTCGATAAGGGCTACACCTTC
. | TRBJ1-4 | . | TRBV7-9 | CASSSPLEKLFF | TGTGCCAGCAGCTCCCCCCTTGAAAAACTGTTTTTT
. | TRBJ2-3 | . | TRBV27 | CASSPRGTRTDTQYF | TGTGCCAGCAGTCCCCGGGGGACCCGCACAGATACGCAGTATTTT
. | TRBJ2-1 | TRBD2 | TRBV4-1 | CASSLRLAGANEQFF | TGCGCCAGCAGCCTGAGACTAGCGGGGGCCAATGAGCAGTTCTTC
. | TRBJ1-1 | . | TRBV7-2 | CASSLQTGNTEAFF | TGTGCCAGCAGCCTTCAGACAGGCAACACTGAAGCTTTCTTT
. | TRBJ1-6 | . | TRBV18 | CASSPSPGNNSPLHF | TGTGCCAGCTCACCATCTCCAGGGAATAATTCACCCCTCCACTTT
. | TRBJ2-5 | . | TRBV28 | CASSFLGQGQETQYF | TGTGCCAGCAGTTTCCTTGGGCAGGGGCAAGAGACCCAGTACTTC
once | TRBJ1-1 | . | TRBV18 | CASSRRPLRNTEAFF | TGTGCCAGCTCACGCAGGCCCTTAAGGAACACTGAAGCTTTCTTT
. | TRBJ2-5 | . | TRBV5-1 | CASSPWGAQETQYF | TGCGCCAGCAGCCCCTGGGGGGCCCAAGAGACCCAGTACTTC
. | TRBJ2-7 | . | TRBV16 | CASSQSGKGNYEQYF | TGTGCCAGCAGCCAATCAGGGAAAGGGAACTACGAGCAGTACTTC
. | TRBJ2-2 | . | TRBV11-2 | CASSFSQGNTGELFF | TGTGCCAGCAGCTTTTCCCAGGGAAACACCGGGGAGCTGTTTTTT
. | TRBJ2-5 | . | TRBV5-1 | CASSLGTQETQYF | TGCGCCAGCAGCCTCGGGACCCAAGAGACCCAGTACTTC
. | TRBJ2-7 | . | TRBV18 | CASSLKEGDEQYF | TGTGCCAGCTCCTTGAAGGAGGGGGACGAGCAGTACTTC
. | TRBJ2-5 | . | TRBV6-6 | CASSYSWQVETQYF | TGTGCCAGCAGTTACTCGTGGCAGGTGGAGACCCAGTACTTC
. | TRBJ1-2 | . | TRBV5-1 | CASTAGAHYGYTF | TGCGCCAGCACCGCCGGGGCCCACTATGGCTACACCTTC
. | TRBJ2-3 | TRBD2 | TRBV5-8 | CASSLRLAGSTDTQYF | TGTGCCAGCAGCTTGAGGCTAGCGGGGAGCACAGATACGCAGTATTTT
. | TRBJ2-1 | TRBD1 | TRBV29-1 | CSVEGTGTYEQFF | TGCAGCGTTGAGGGGACAGGGACCTATGAGCAGTTCTTC
once | TRBJ2-1 | . | TRBV6-5 | CASSYRDHIGLFF | TGTGCCAGCAGTTACAGGGACCATATTGGTCTGTTCTTC
once | TRBJ1-5 | . | TRBV19 | CASSIGRLPNQPQHF | TGTGCCAGTAGTATAGGACGGCTACCTAATCAGCCCCAGCATTTT
. | TRBJ2-4 | . | TRBV29-1 | CSVVPQGQNIQYF | TGCAGCGTTGTCCCACAGGGCCAAAACATTCAGTACTTC
few | TRBJ2-7 | . | TRBV5-4 | CASSLGRVTGAYEQYF | TGTGCCAGCAGCTTGGGACGCGTGACGGGGGCCTACGAGCAGTACTTC
. | TRBJ2-7 | . | TRBV27 | CASSSTTSYEQYF | TGTGCCAGCAGCTCTACTACCTCCTACGAGCAGTACTTC
once | TRBJ2-1 | . | TRBV5-4 | CASSLDRNNEQFF | TGTGCCAGCAGTCTAGACAGAAACAATGAGCAGTTCTTC
. | TRBJ2-5 | TRBD2 | TRBV15 | CATSRGSGGAQETQYF | TGTGCCACCAGCAGAGGTTCCGGGGGGGCCCAAGAGACCCAGTACTTC
. | TRBJ2-1 | . | TRBV5-4 | CASRKEAGGNEQFF | TGTGCCAGCAGAAAGGAGGCCGGTGGAAATGAGCAGTTCTTC
. | TRBJ2-1 | TRBD1 | TRBV5-4 | CASSRVTGGPYNEQFF | TGTGCCAGCAGCCGCGTTACAGGGGGGCCCTACAATGAGCAGTTCTTC
. | TRBJ2-5 | . | TRBV18 | CASSPPVQETQYF | TGTGCCAGCTCACCACCAGTGCAAGAGACCCAGTACTTC
. | TRBJ2-5 | . | TRBV7-8 | CASSLSGQETQYF | TGTGCCAGCAGCTTGTCAGGTCAAGAGACCCAGTACTTC
once | TRBJ1-5 | . | TRBV14 | CASSGGGNQPQHF | TGTGCCAGCAGTGGTGGGGGCAATCAGCCCCAGCATTTT
. | TRBJ1-5 | TRBD1 | TRBV19 | CASSFISRQGGLNQPQHF | TGTGCCAGTAGTTTCATATCTCGACAGGGGGGGCTCAATCAGCCCCAGCATTTT
. | TRBJ2-1 | TRBD2 | TRBV4-1 | CASSQDLIAGANEQFF | TGCGCCAGCAGCCAAGATTTAATAGCGGGAGCCAATGAGCAGTTCTTC
. | TRBJ2-7 | TRBD1 | TRBV7-2 | CASSLQTGTGGGEQYF | TGTGCCAGCAGCCTACAAACCGGGACAGGCGGCGGCGAGCAGTACTTC
. | TRBJ1-2 | . | TRBV7-3 | CASSLNRDYGYTF | TGTGCCAGCAGCTTAAACAGGGACTATGGCTACACCTTC
. | TRBJ1-4 | . | TRBV9 | CASSSVVPGRNEKLFF | TGTGCCAGCAGCTCAGTAGTTCCTGGGAGAAATGAAAAACTGTTTTTT
. | TRBJ2-7 | . | TRBV21-1 | CASSSGGGRSRNEQYF | TGTGCCAGCAGCAGTGGCGGCGGGAGATCGAGGAACGAGCAGTACTTC
. | TRBJ2-3 | . | TRBV7-9 | CASSTQGFADTQYF | TGTGCCAGCAGCACCCAGGGGTTCGCAGATACGCAGTATTTT
once | TRBJ1-2 | . | TRBV10-3 | CAIRIGGIGYGYTF | TGTGCCATCAGAATCGGAGGCATCGGCTATGGCTACACCTTC
. | TRBJ2-7 | . | TRBV21-1 | CASSKALLGGSHSSHYEQYF | TGTGCCAGCAGCAAAGCGCTTTTGGGGGGAAGTCATAGTTCCCACTACGAGCAGTACTTC
. | TRBJ1-3 | . | TRBV6-5 | CASSYSVGSGNTIYF | TGTGCCAGCAGTTACTCAGTGGGCTCTGGAAACACCATATATTTT
. | TRBJ2-5 | TRBD2 | TRBV9 | CASSVISGRGETQYF | TGTGCCAGCAGCGTAATTAGCGGGAGAGGTGAGACCCAGTACTTC
medium-sized | TRBJ2-1 | . | TRBV5-1 | CASSSSGTYNEQFF | TGCGCCAGCAGCTCCTCGGGAACCTACAATGAGCAGTTCTTC
. | TRBJ2-1 | TRBD1 | TRBV11-3 | CASSLVGTGGNEQFF | TGTGCCAGCAGCTTAGTCGGGACAGGGGGCAATGAGCAGTTCTTC
. | TRBJ1-2 | . | TRBV25-1 | CASSGGGVTYGYTF | TGTGCCAGCAGTGGAGGGGGGGTTACCTATGGCTACACCTTC
. | TRBJ1-2 | TRBD1 | TRBV5-1 | CASSWTGVLVDGYTF | TGCGCCAGCAGCTGGACAGGGGTATTAGTTGATGGCTACACCTTC
few | TRBJ2-5 | . | TRBV4-1 | CASSHALRRTREETQYF | TGCGCCAGCAGCCATGCCCTCCGGAGGACCAGGGAGGAGACCCAGTACTTC
few | TRBJ1-3 | . | TRBV4-2 | CASSQLGEGGSSGNTIYF | TGTGCCAGCAGCCAATTAGGAGAGGGGGGTTCCTCTGGAAACACCATATATTTT
once | TRBJ1-5 | . | TRBV30 | CAWAKGIESNQPQHF | TGTGCCTGGGCTAAGGGTATTGAGAGCAATCAGCCCCAGCATTTT
few | TRBJ2-7 | . | TRBV7-6 | CASSLVDQAYEQYF | TGTGCCAGCAGCTTAGTCGACCAGGCCTACGAGCAGTACTTC